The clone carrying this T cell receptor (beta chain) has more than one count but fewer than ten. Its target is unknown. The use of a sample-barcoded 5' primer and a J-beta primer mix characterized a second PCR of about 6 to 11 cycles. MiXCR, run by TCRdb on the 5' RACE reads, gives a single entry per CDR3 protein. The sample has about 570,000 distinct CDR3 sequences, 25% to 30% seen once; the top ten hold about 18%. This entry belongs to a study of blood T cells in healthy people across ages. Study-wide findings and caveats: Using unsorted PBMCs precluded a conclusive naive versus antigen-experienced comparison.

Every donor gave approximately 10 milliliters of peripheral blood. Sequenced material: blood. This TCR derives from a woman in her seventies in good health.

The CDR3 coding sequence is TGTGCCAGCAGCGTCCCGAGACTAGCGGTCTACAATGAGCAGTTCTTC. This codes for CASSVPRLAVYNEQFF. V is TRBV2 and J is TRBJ2-7; 9 bases agree with TRBD2. Near its end, the DNA agrees better with TRBJ2-1, so the J call may be wrong. The CDR3 contains 16 residues. Germline values: CDR1 SNHLY, CDR2 FYNNEI.